This T cell receptor beta chain derives from a study of response to subunit inactivated influenza vaccine. The germline V gene has CDR1 MNHNS and CDR2 SASEGT. There are 14 residues in the CDR3. V lost 5 bases, J lost 7 bases, and 17 bases lay in between. TCRdb re-derived calls from the RT-PCR reads in MiXCR, one entry per CDR3 protein. The sample records roughly 670,000 distinct CDR3 sequences, 11% to 15% being singletons. The receptor's source is a man in his forties or fifties who received an inactivated influenza vaccine. This chain joins TRBV6-1 and TRBJ1-2; D is possibly TRBD1 (5 bases). The starting material was PBMCs from blood, obtained 14 to 15 days before vaccination. CDR3 protein: CASSSLTGGGGYTF. In DNA form, the CDR3 reads TGTGCCAGCAGTAGTCTTACAGGCGGAGGTGGCTACACCTTC.